Listed below are T cell receptor beta chains from one sample, sequenced in a study of shared clonotypes between healthy human individuals. Repertoires were generated with immunoSEQ multiplex PCR, while TCRdb's copy carries only in-frame clones and drops some. The table has under 1,100,000 clones, about 75% seen once. The sample consisted of memory CD4+ T cells sorted from blood. All receptors derive from a man aged 18 to 30 in good health. CDR3s include the opening cysteine and the closing phenylalanine or tryptophan. D genes are given only for firm matches. Expanded clones get a size class; other rows say once, few or many, or leave the size out.

abundance: few
d_gene: -
j_gene: TRBJ1-6
v_gene: TRBV18
CDR3nt: TGTGCCAGCTCACCAGACAGGAATTCACCCCTCCACTTT
CDR3aa: CASSPDRNSPLHF

abundance: -
d_gene: TRBD1
j_gene: TRBJ2-2
v_gene: TRBV12-5
CDR3nt: TGTGCTAGTACAGGGGCGAGGAACACCGGGGAGCTGTTTTTT
CDR3aa: CASTGARNTGELFF

abundance: -
d_gene: TRBD1
j_gene: TRBJ2-3
v_gene: TRBV4-1
CDR3nt: TGCGCCAGCAGCCAAGGAGGGGGCAGGAGCACAGATACGCAGTATTTT
CDR3aa: CASSQGGGRSTDTQYF

abundance: -
d_gene: -
j_gene: TRBJ1-4
v_gene: TRBV14
CDR3nt: TGTGCCAGCAGCCAGCAGGGGCCGACTAATGAAAAACTGTTTTTT
CDR3aa: CASSQQGPTNEKLFF

abundance: -
d_gene: -
j_gene: TRBJ2-7
v_gene: TRBV10-3
CDR3nt: TGTGCCATCAGTGAGTCGGGGGCGACCTACGAGCAGTACTTC
CDR3aa: CAISESGATYEQYF

abundance: -
d_gene: TRBD2
j_gene: TRBJ2-2
v_gene: TRBV7-2
CDR3nt: TGTGCCAGCAGCCTGAGACTAGCGGGACCAGGGGTCGGGGAGCTGTTTTTT
CDR3aa: CASSLRLAGPGVGELFF

abundance: -
d_gene: -
j_gene: TRBJ1-5
v_gene: TRBV28
CDR3nt: TGTGCCAGCAGTCCGGGGTTTAGAGGGGTTAATAATCAGCCCCAGCATTTT
CDR3aa: CASSPGFRGVNNQPQHF

abundance: -
d_gene: TRBD1
j_gene: TRBJ2-7
v_gene: TRBV6-6
CDR3nt: TGTGCCAGCAGTCGGGACAGGGGCGGCTACGAGCAGTACTTC
CDR3aa: CASSRDRGGYEQYF

abundance: few
d_gene: -
j_gene: TRBJ1-1
v_gene: TRBV4-1
CDR3nt: TGCGCCAGCAGCCAAGTTCGGCAGGTGGCCACTGAAGCTTTCTTT
CDR3aa: CASSQVRQVATEAFF

abundance: -
d_gene: -
j_gene: TRBJ1-6
v_gene: TRBV10-3
CDR3nt: TGTGCCATCAGCCCGGGACCTAAGGGTTCACCCCTCCACTTT
CDR3aa: CAISPGPKGSPLHF

abundance: -
d_gene: TRBD1
j_gene: TRBJ1-6
v_gene: TRBV6-5
CDR3nt: TGTGCCAGCACTCGACAGGGGGGTAATTCACCCCTCCACTTT
CDR3aa: CASTRQGGNSPLHF

abundance: -
d_gene: -
j_gene: TRBJ2-5
v_gene: TRBV29-1
CDR3nt: TGCAGCGCGGCAGGGGTCGGGGAGACCCAGTACTTC
CDR3aa: CSAAGVGETQYF

abundance: -
d_gene: TRBD2
j_gene: TRBJ2-3
v_gene: TRBV28
CDR3nt: TGTGCCAGCAGTTCCCCGCGCGGGGGGAGCACAGATACGCAGTATTTT
CDR3aa: CASSSPRGGSTDTQYF

abundance: -
d_gene: -
j_gene: TRBJ1-3
v_gene: TRBV7-9
CDR3nt: TGTGCCAGCAGCTTAGGGACGGGAAACACCATATATTTT
CDR3aa: CASSLGTGNTIYF

abundance: -
d_gene: TRBD1
j_gene: TRBJ2-1
v_gene: TRBV18
CDR3nt: TGTGCCAGCTCACGTTCAGGGGGCTGGGCGGTCTATGAGCAGTTCTTC
CDR3aa: CASSRSGGWAVYEQFF

abundance: few
d_gene: TRBD1
j_gene: TRBJ1-2
v_gene: TRBV2
CDR3nt: TGTGCCAGTCACCGGGACAGAGCTTTCTATGGCTACACCTTC
CDR3aa: CASHRDRAFYGYTF